This is a list of T cell receptor beta chains from one sample in a study of blood T cell repertoires in COVID-19. Some clones are missing from TCRdb's copy, which holds only in-frame ones; the method was immunoSEQ multiplex PCR. The table includes over 200,000 clones, approximately 88% detected once. Material for sequencing was PBMCs or T cells enriched from blood (not recorded which). These receptors originate from a woman aged 40 to 49 with acute COVID-19. CDR3s include the opening cysteine and the closing phenylalanine or tryptophan. The D gene is left open where the match is weak. Rows give clone size only sometimes, using once, few, many, or a class for an expanded clone.

>TRBV18|TRBJ1-6|few|TRBD1
TGTGCCAGCTCACGGACAGGGGGCGCGGAGTCACCCCTCCACTTT
CASSRTGGAESPLHF
>TRBV29-1|TRBJ1-1|NA|NA
TGCAGCGTTGATATATTGGGGGGGACTGAAGCTTTCTTT
CSVDILGGTEAFF
>TRBV7-9|TRBJ1-5|NA|TRBD1
TGTGCCAGCAGCCTGACAGGGGGAGGCAATCAGCCCCAGCATTTT
CASSLTGGGNQPQHF
>TRBV7-8|TRBJ1-2|NA|TRBD1
TGTGCCAGCAGCTCCACAGGGGGCTATGGCTACACCTTC
CASSSTGGYGYTF
>TRBV5-4|TRBJ1-6|many|TRBD1
TGTGCCAGCAGCAGCGCGGGACAGACCTATAATTCACCCCTCCACTTT
CASSSAGQTYNSPLHF
>TRBV27|TRBJ1-5|NA|TRBD1
TGTGCCAGCAGACCGGGACAGCCCAATCAGCCCCAGCATTTT
CASRPGQPNQPQHF
>TRBV5-4|TRBJ2-7|once|NA
TGTGCCAGCAGCTTGCAGGAGGGGGGGTTATACGAGCAGTACTTC
CASSLQEGGLYEQYF
>TRBV5-6|TRBJ2-5|NA|NA
TGTGCCAGCAGCTTATTCGACAGGCCGGTTTACCAAGAGACCCAGTACTTC
CASSLFDRPVYQETQYF
>TRBV7-2|TRBJ2-1|NA|NA
TGTGCCAGCAGCTTAAGCGCAGGGCCCAATGAGCAGTTCTTC
CASSLSAGPNEQFF
>TRBV30|TRBJ2-7|NA|TRBD1
TGTGCCTGGAGTGACTTACGACAGGGGATCAACGAGCAGTACTTC
CAWSDLRQGINEQYF
>TRBV10-2|TRBJ2-2|NA|TRBD1
TGCGCCAGCAGTGATCGGGACAGGGGGCCCGGGGAGCTGTTTTTT
CASSDRDRGPGELFF
>TRBV11-2|TRBJ2-7|NA|TRBD1
TGTGCCAGCAGACGGGGAACCGGGACAGTCTCCTACGAGCAGTACTTC
CASRRGTGTVSYEQYF
>TRBV7-8|TRBJ1-1|few|NA
TGTGCCAGCAGCCCCCCGGCGGGAGGAGGCACTGAAGCTTTCTTT
CASSPPAGGGTEAFF
>TRBV5-1|TRBJ2-7|once|NA
TGCGCCAGCAGCTTGGATCGGGGGGCCTCCTACGAGCAGTACTTC
CASSLDRGASYEQYF
>TRBV7-2|TRBJ1-4|NA|NA
TGTGCCAGCAGCTTAGGGGCAGAAGCTAATGAAAAACTGTTTTTT
CASSLGAEANEKLFF
>TRBV12-3/TRBV12-4|TRBJ2-3|NA|NA
TGTGCCAGCAGGCGATTAAGCACAGATACGCAGTATTTT
CASRRLSTDTQYF
>TRBV7-9|TRBJ1-3|NA|NA
TGTGCCAGCAGCTTAGATGGACAGAATGGAAACACCATATATTTT
CASSLDGQNGNTIYF
>TRBV21-1|TRBJ2-2|NA|NA
TGTGCCAGCAGCAAAGGGGTAGCAGTCAAAGCGAACACCGGGGAGCTGTTTTTT
CASSKGVAVKANTGELFF
>TRBV9|TRBJ2-1|NA|NA
TGTGCCAGCAGCGTAGTGGGTTGGTACGGGAATGAGCAGTTCTTC
CASSVVGWYGNEQFF
>TRBV11-2|TRBJ2-3|once|NA
TGTGCCAGCAGGCCAGCTAGCAGCACTAGCACAGATACGCAGTATTTT
CASRPASSTSTDTQYF
>TRBV5-1|TRBJ2-7|NA|TRBD1
TGCGCCAGCAGCCGGACAGGCCCCTACGAGCAGTACTTC
CASSRTGPYEQYF
>TRBV4-3|TRBJ1-4|once|NA
TGCGCCAGCAGCCAGGGCAAACAGGCAACTAATGAAAAACTGTTTTTT
CASSQGKQATNEKLFF